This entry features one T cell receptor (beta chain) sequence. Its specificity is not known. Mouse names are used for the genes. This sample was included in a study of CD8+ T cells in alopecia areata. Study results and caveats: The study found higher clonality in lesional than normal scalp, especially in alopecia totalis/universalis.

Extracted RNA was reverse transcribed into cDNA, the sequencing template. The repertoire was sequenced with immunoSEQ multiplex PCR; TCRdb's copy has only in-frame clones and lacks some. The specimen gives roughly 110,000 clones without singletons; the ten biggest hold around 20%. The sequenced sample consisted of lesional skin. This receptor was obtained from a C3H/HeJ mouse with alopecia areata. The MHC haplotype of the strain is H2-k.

CDR3 DNA (partial): TGTGCCAGCAGTGGTGGACAGGAT. This encodes CASSGGQD. The whole CDR3 region reads CASSGGQDEQYF. The chain links TRBV13-3 to TRBJ2-7, with 7 bases fitting TRBD1. The observed sequence ends 4 residues before the CDR3 terminus, with the missing tail filled in from the germline J gene. CDR3 size: 12 residues. Germline CDR1 is NNHDY and CDR2 is SYVADS.